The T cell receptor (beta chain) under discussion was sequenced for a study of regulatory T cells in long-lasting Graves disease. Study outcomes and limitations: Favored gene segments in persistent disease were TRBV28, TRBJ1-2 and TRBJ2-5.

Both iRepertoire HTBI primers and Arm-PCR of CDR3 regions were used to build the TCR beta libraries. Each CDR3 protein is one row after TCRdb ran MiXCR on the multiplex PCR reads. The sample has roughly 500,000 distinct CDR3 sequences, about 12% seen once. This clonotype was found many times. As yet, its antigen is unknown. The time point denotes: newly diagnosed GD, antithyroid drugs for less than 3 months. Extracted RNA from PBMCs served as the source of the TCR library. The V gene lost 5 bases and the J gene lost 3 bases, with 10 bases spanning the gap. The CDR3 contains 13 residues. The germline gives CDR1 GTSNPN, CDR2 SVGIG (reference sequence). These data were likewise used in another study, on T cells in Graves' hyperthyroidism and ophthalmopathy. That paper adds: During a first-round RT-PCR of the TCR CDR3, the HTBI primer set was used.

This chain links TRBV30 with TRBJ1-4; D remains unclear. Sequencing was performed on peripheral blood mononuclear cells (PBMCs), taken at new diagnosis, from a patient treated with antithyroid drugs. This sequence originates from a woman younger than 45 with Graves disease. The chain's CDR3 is CAWSRRSNEKLFF. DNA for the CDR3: TGTGCCTGGTCGAGGCGTTCTAATGAAAAACTGTTTTTT. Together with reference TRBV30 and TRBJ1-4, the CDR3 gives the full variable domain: SQTIHQWPATLVQPVGSPLSLECTVEGTSNPNLYWYRQAAGRGLQLLFYSVGIGQISSEVPQNLSASRPQDRQFILSSKKLLLSDSGFYLCAWSRRSNEKLFFGSGTQLSVL.